This entry lists 4 T cell receptor beta chains sequenced from one sample in a study of CD8+CD57+ T cells in acquired aplastic anemia. According to the study, genomic DNA was the template for TCR beta VDJ and CDR3 profiling. TCRdb itself ran the reads through MiXCR, one entry per CDR3 protein. The table has 310,000 or so distinct CDR3 sequences, roughly 61% seen once; the top ten hold roughly 1.2%. Patients who underwent sequencing had shown CD8+CD57+ cell expansion by flow cytometry. Sequencing used sorted CD4+, CD8+, or CD8+CD57+ T cells (not recorded which) from PBMCs. The receptor set was obtained from a human donor with aplastic anemia.

A word on this clonotype: One junction end does not reproduce the germline sequence, and a read error may be involved. The genes are TRBV10-3 and TRBJ1-1; D might be TRBD1 (5 bases). This CDR3 comprises 13 residues. From germline, CDR1 is ENHRY and CDR2 SYGVKD. CDR3 region: CAIRGQLNTESFF. CDR3 DNA sequence: TGTGCCATCAGGGGGCAATTGAACACTGAATCTTTCTTT.

In regard to this clonotype: One end of the junction does not line up with germline, which may come from a read error. The V gene is TRBV19, the J gene TRBJ1-1; D remains unclear. Germline CDR1 LNHDA, CDR2 SQIVND (reference sequence). The CDR3 is 13 residues long. The CDR3 nucleotides read TGTGCCAGTAGTACTATGTTGAAGACTGAAGCTTTCTTT. Translated: CASSTMLKTEAFF.

This clonotype was observed a handful of times. The chain joins TRBV20-1 to TRBJ2-3; 8 bases line up with TRBD2. The CDR3 has 15 amino acids. Germline V gene data show CDR1 as DFQATT and CDR2 as SNEGSKA (reference sequence). The V and J ends lost 5 bases and 2 bases, in that order; junction bases with no gene match: 9. Written as DNA, the CDR3 is TGCAGTGCTTCAGCGGGGGCGACCTCCACAGATACGCAGTATTTT. Amino acid sequence: CSASAGATSTDTQYF.

The chain joins TRBV5-1 to TRBJ1-4; D is possibly TRBD1 (5 bases). V lost 7 bases and J 3 bases, leaving 16 bases between the germline ends. This CDR3 contains 15 residues. Germline V gives CDR1 SGHRS, CDR2 YFSETQ. Here the CDR3 reads CASGRDGGANEKLFF. Written as DNA, the CDR3 is TGCGCCAGCGGTCGGGACGGGGGTGCTAATGAAAAACTGTTTTTT. The variable domain in full, completed from reference TRBV5-1 and TRBJ1-4, reads KAGVTQTPRYLIKTRGQQVTLSCSPISGHRSVSWYQQTPGQGLQFLFEYFSETQRNKGNFPGRFSGRQFSNSRSEMNVSTLELGDSALYLCASGRDGGANEKLFFGSGTQLSVL.